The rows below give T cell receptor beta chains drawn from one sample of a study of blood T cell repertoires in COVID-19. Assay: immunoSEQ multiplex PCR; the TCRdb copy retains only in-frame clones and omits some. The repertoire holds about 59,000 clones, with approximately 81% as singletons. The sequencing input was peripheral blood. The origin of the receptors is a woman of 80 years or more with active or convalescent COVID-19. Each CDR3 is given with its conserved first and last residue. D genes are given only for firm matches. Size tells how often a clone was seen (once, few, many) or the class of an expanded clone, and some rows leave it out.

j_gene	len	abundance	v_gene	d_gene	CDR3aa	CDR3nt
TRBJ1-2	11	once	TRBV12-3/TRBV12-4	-	CASSNSYGYTF	TGTGCCAGCAGCAACAGCTATGGCTACACCTTC
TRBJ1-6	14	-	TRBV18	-	CASSPGRNNSPLHF	TGTGCCAGCTCACCTGGGAGGAATAATTCACCCCTCCACTTT
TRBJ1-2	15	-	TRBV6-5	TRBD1	CASSYVGTGDYGYTF	TGTGCCAGCAGTTACGTGGGGACAGGGGACTATGGCTACACCTTC
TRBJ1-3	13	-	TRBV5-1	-	CASSLQGGNTIYF	TGCGCCAGCAGCTTGCAGGGTGGAAACACCATATATTTT
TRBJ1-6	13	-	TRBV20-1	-	CSASTGGNSPLHF	TGCAGTGCTAGTACAGGTGGAAATTCACCCCTCCACTTT
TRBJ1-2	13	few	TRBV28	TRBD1	CASSSLDRLGYTF	TGTGCCAGCAGTTCCCTGGACAGGCTCGGCTACACCTTC
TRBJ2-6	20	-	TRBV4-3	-	CASSQEGPGGHFSGANVLTF	TGCGCCAGCAGCCAAGAGGGGCCGGGGGGCCACTTCTCTGGGGCCAACGTCCTGACTTTC
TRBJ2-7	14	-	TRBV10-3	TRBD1	CAIRGDRGSYEQYF	TGTGCCATCAGAGGGGACAGGGGCTCCTACGAGCAGTACTTC
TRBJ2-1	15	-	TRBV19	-	CASSIVGTAYNEQFF	TGTGCCAGTAGTATAGTAGGGACTGCATACAATGAGCAGTTCTTC
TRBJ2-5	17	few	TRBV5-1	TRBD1	CASSSPGQGAKSETQYF	TGCGCCAGCAGCTCCCCAGGACAGGGGGCTAAATCGGAGACCCAGTACTTC
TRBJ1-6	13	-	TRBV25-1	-	CASSGQGYSPLHF	TGTGCCAGCAGTGGCCAGGGGTATTCACCCCTCCACTTT
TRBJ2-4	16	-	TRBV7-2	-	CASSLDGERAKNIQYF	TGTGCCAGCAGCTTAGACGGGGAGAGGGCCAAAAACATTCAGTACTTC
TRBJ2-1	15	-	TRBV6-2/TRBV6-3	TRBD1	CASSYSGDRENEQFF	TGTGCCAGCAGTTACTCGGGAGACAGGGAGAATGAGCAGTTCTTC
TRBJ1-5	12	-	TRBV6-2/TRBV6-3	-	CASSGGNQPQHF	TGTGCCAGCAGCGGGGGGAATCAGCCCCAGCATTTT
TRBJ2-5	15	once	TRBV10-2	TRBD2	CASGDQAGTKETQYF	TGCGCCAGCGGGGATCAAGCGGGGACGAAAGAGACCCAGTACTTC
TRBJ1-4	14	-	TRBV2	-	CASRAQGLVEKLFF	TGTGCCAGCAGAGCCCAGGGATTAGTCGAAAAACTGTTTTTT
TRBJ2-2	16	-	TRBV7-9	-	CASSPVETSNTGELFF	TGTGCCAGCAGCCCCGTAGAGACATCGAACACCGGGGAGCTGTTTTTT
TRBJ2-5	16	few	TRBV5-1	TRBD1	CASSSGTGGYQETQYF	TGCGCCAGCAGCTCCGGGACAGGGGGGTACCAAGAGACCCAGTACTTC
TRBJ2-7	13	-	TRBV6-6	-	CASSLDRTYEQYF	TGTGCCAGCAGCCTTGACAGGACCTACGAGCAGTACTTC
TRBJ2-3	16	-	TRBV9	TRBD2	CASSVEPAGVTDTQYF	TGTGCCAGCAGCGTAGAGCCAGCGGGGGTCACAGATACGCAGTATTTT
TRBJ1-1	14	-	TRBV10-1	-	CASSRGYGNTEAFF	TGCGCCAGCAGTCGGGGTTATGGAAACACTGAAGCTTTCTTT
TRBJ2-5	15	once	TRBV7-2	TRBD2	CASSSQRGVIETQYF	TGTGCCAGCAGCTCCCAGCGGGGGGTTATAGAGACCCAGTACTTC
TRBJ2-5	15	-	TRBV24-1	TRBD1	CATSQGQAHQETQYF	TGTGCCACCAGTCAGGGACAGGCGCACCAAGAGACCCAGTACTTC
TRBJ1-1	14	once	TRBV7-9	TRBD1	CASSLAGTGTEAFF	TGTGCCAGCAGCTTAGCTGGGACAGGGACTGAAGCTTTCTTT
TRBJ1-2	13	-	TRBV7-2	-	CASSLGGVYGYTF	TGTGCCAGCAGCTTAGGGGGAGTCTATGGCTACACCTTC
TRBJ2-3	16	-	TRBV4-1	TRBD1	CASSQYTGQSTDTQYF	TGCGCCAGCAGCCAGTACACGGGACAGAGCACAGATACGCAGTATTTT
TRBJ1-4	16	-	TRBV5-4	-	CASSTQVGQSNEKLFF	TGTGCCAGCAGCACCCAGGTTGGACAGAGTAATGAAAAACTGTTTTTT
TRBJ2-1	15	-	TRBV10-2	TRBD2	CASTRFGGGDHEQFF	TGCGCCAGCACCAGGTTCGGGGGGGGCGACCATGAGCAGTTCTTC
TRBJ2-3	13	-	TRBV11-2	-	CASSSEEADTQYF	TGTGCCAGCAGCTCAGAAGAGGCAGATACGCAGTATTTT
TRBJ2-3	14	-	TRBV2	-	CASSDASLTDTQYF	TGTGCCAGCAGTGATGCTAGCCTCACAGATACGCAGTATTTT
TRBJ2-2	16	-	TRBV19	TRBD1	CASSEQGARITGELFF	TGTGCCAGTAGTGAACAGGGGGCCCGTATCACCGGGGAGCTGTTTTTT
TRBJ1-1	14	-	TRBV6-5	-	CASSLSSSGTEAFF	TGTGCCAGCAGCCTATCATCTTCAGGGACTGAAGCTTTCTTT
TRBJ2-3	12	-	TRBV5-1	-	CASSENGDTQYF	TGCGCCAGCAGCGAGAACGGGGATACGCAGTATTTT
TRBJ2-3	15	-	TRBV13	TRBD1	CASSLGLNRGDTQYF	TGTGCCAGCAGCTTAGGCCTTAACAGGGGAGATACGCAGTATTTT
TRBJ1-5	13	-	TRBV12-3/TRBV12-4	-	CASTTDGVKPQHF	TGTGCCAGCACCACTGACGGAGTGAAGCCCCAGCATTTT
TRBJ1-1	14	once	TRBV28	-	CASSSLAGAPEAFF	TGTGCCAGCAGTTCACTGGCGGGGGCCCCTGAAGCTTTCTTT
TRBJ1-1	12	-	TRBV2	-	CASRLGDTEAFF	TGTGCCAGCAGGTTAGGGGATACTGAAGCTTTCTTT
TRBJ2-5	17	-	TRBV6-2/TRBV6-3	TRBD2	CASSPEYGGITQETQYF	TGTGCCAGCAGCCCCGAATACGGGGGGATAACACAAGAGACCCAGTACTTC
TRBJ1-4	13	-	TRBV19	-	CASSIEGKGSRFF	TGTGCCAGTAGTATAGAAGGGAAGGGGTCCCGATTTTTT
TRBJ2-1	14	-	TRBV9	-	CASSVDGSINEQFF	TGTGCCAGCAGCGTAGACGGGAGCATCAATGAGCAGTTCTTC
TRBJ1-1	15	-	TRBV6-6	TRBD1	CASSKETGMGAEAFF	TGTGCCAGCAGTAAGGAGACAGGGATGGGGGCTGAAGCTTTCTTT
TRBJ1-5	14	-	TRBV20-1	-	CSASEGQSNQPQHF	TGCAGTGCTAGTGAGGGGCAGAGCAATCAGCCCCAGCATTTT
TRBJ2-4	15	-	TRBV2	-	CASSVGGGLENIQYF	TGTGCCAGCAGTGTTGGTGGTGGGCTGGAAAACATTCAGTACTTC
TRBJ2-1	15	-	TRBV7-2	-	CASSPGGPRYNEQFF	TGTGCCAGCAGTCCGGGCGGGCCTCGGTACAATGAGCAGTTCTTC
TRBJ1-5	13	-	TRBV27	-	CASRMNRNQPQHF	TGTGCCAGCAGGATGAACAGGAATCAGCCCCAGCATTTT